The rows below give T cell receptor beta chains drawn from one sample of a study of cytomegalovirus exposure and HLA in healthy donors. Method: immunoSEQ multiplex PCR; TCRdb's copy keeps in-frame clones and lacks some. The table includes some 98,000 clones, around 70% detected once. Sequencing used PBMCs. The receptors shown here come from a man in his fifties or sixties in good health and CMV-seronegative. CDR3s include the opening cysteine and the closing phenylalanine or tryptophan. A D gene is named only where the DNA matches it firmly. Not every row has a clone size; where given, it reads once, few, many or a size class.

CDR3nt,CDR3aa,v_gene,d_gene,abundance,len,j_gene
TGTGCCAGCAGCTTGGTACAGCGGGCAGATACGCAGTATTTT,CASSLVQRADTQYF,TRBV5-4,NA,few,14,TRBJ2-3
TGTGCCAGCAGCGTCACAGGCTCTGGGGCCAACGTCCTGACTTTC,CASSVTGSGANVLTF,TRBV9,NA,once,15,TRBJ2-6
TGTGCCAGTAGTATTTTGCTCGCGGATGAGCAGTTCTTC,CASSILLADEQFF,TRBV19,NA,NA,13,TRBJ2-1
TGCGCCAGCGGCGAAACAGGGTTAAGGGTGGATACGCAGTATTTT,CASGETGLRVDTQYF,TRBV5-1,NA,NA,15,TRBJ2-3
TGTGCCAGCAGCAGGGGAGCTAACTATGGCTACACCTTC,CASSRGANYGYTF,TRBV6-5,NA,NA,13,TRBJ1-2
TGCGCCAGCAGCCAAACACAGGGAACTAATGAAAAACTGTTTTTT,CASSQTQGTNEKLFF,TRBV4-1,NA,NA,15,TRBJ1-4
TGTGCCAGCAGCGTTGGGGCGGGACAGGGGATGGATACGCAGTATTTT,CASSVGAGQGMDTQYF,TRBV9,TRBD1,NA,16,TRBJ2-3
TGTGCCAGCAGCTTGTACTTCGGGGAGCTGTTTTTT,CASSLYFGELFF,TRBV5-6,NA,NA,12,TRBJ2-2
TGCAGCGCTGGATTGACAGGGAAAACTGAAGCTTTCTTT,CSAGLTGKTEAFF,TRBV29-1,TRBD1,once,13,TRBJ1-1
TGTGCCAGCAGCTTTAGCGGGAGTGATGAGCAGTTCTTC,CASSFSGSDEQFF,TRBV11-3,TRBD2,NA,13,TRBJ2-1
TGTGCCAGCTCACCGGGACAGGGGAACAACGAGCAGTACTTC,CASSPGQGNNEQYF,TRBV18,TRBD1,NA,14,TRBJ2-7
TGTGCCAGCAGCCCGCGGACAGATAATGGAAACACCATATATTTT,CASSPRTDNGNTIYF,TRBV5-4,NA,NA,15,TRBJ1-3
TGTGCCAGCAGCCCCAGGGCCTACGAGCAGTACTTC,CASSPRAYEQYF,TRBV6-5,NA,few,12,TRBJ2-7
TGTGCCAGCTCCCATGGGGCTCCCCAGCAGTACTTC,CASSHGAPQQYF,TRBV5-4,NA,NA,12,TRBJ2-5
TGTGCCAGCAGCCAGGGCAGGATCCAAGAGACCCAGTACTTC,CASSQGRIQETQYF,TRBV7-6,NA,NA,14,TRBJ2-5
TGTGCCAGTAGCGGCCCGGGGACAGGGCGTTGGAGCAATCAGCCCCAGCATTTT,CASSGPGTGRWSNQPQHF,TRBV19,TRBD1,NA,18,TRBJ1-5
TGCGCCAGCAGCGAGGGCCGACCCAGCACAGATACGCAGTATTTT,CASSEGRPSTDTQYF,TRBV5-1,NA,few,15,TRBJ2-3
TGCGCCAGCAGCTTGTCGGACAGGGGGCGAGAGACCCAGTACTTC,CASSLSDRGRETQYF,TRBV5-6,TRBD1,NA,15,TRBJ2-5
TGTGCCAGCAGAAGCGACCGGGACAGCTCTGAAGCTTTCTTT,CASRSDRDSSEAFF,TRBV5-4,TRBD1,NA,14,TRBJ1-1
TGTGCCAGCAGTTTAGGCAGGGATCACGAGCAGTACTTC,CASSLGRDHEQYF,TRBV28,NA,NA,13,TRBJ2-7
TGTGCCAGCAGTTCCCCGGGACTAATAAAGCAGTTCTTC,CASSSPGLIKQFF,TRBV28,TRBD2,NA,13,TRBJ2-1
TGTGCCAGCAACGGGATGAGAGCATCGAACACTGAAGCTTTCTTT,CASNGMRASNTEAFF,TRBV11-2,NA,few,15,TRBJ1-1
TGCGCCAGCAGCGCCACGACAGGGGGCCCCAATGAGCAGTTCTTC,CASSATTGGPNEQFF,TRBV5-1,TRBD1,NA,15,TRBJ2-1
TGTGCCAGCAGCCCCGGACTAGCGGGGGGGGATGAGCAGTTCTTC,CASSPGLAGGDEQFF,TRBV7-8,TRBD2,NA,15,TRBJ2-1
TGTGCCAGTATGGTGACTAGCGGGGAACACAATGAGCAGTTCTTC,CASMVTSGEHNEQFF,TRBV19,TRBD2,NA,15,TRBJ2-1
TGCGCCAGCAGGCGCACCGGGACAGGCGGAGAGACCCAGTACTTC,CASRRTGTGGETQYF,TRBV23-1,TRBD1,NA,15,TRBJ2-5
TGTGCCAGTAGTATGCAGGGGTCCGGGGAGCTGTTTTTT,CASSMQGSGELFF,TRBV19,NA,NA,13,TRBJ2-2
TGTGCCAGCAGCAGGAGAAAAGCGGGGCTTAATCAGCCCCAGCATTTT,CASSRRKAGLNQPQHF,TRBV21-1,NA,NA,16,TRBJ1-5
TGTGCCAGCAGCCACGGCTGGGGGCCTTCCTACGAGCAGTACTTC,CASSHGWGPSYEQYF,TRBV11-2,NA,NA,15,TRBJ2-7
TGTGCCAGCAGTTCTAGACTACCCTACAATGAGCAGTTCTTC,CASSSRLPYNEQFF,TRBV27,NA,NA,14,TRBJ2-1
TGCAGCGTCGGATCGGGGGAAACTCGCACAGATACGCAGTATTTT,CSVGSGETRTDTQYF,TRBV29-1,NA,NA,15,TRBJ2-3
TGTGCCAGCAAAGCAGTGGGCGAGGGCTATGGCTACACCTTC,CASKAVGEGYGYTF,TRBV28,NA,few,14,TRBJ1-2
TGCGCCAGCACCTTACGTAGGGGCGCCTGCCAAGAGACCCAGTACTTC,CASTLRRGACQETQYF,TRBV23-1,NA,NA,16,TRBJ2-5
TGTGCTAGTGGTTTCAAAACAGGGAGTATCGCTGAAGCTTTCTTT,CASGFKTGSIAEAFF,TRBV12-5,NA,NA,15,TRBJ1-1
TGCGCCAGCAGCAGGGACAGGTTCAATGAAAAACTGTTTTTT,CASSRDRFNEKLFF,TRBV10-2,TRBD1,NA,14,TRBJ1-4
TGTGCCAGCAGTGAAAATAACAGGGCTGGCTATGGCTACACCTTC,CASSENNRAGYGYTF,TRBV2,NA,NA,15,TRBJ1-2
TGTGCCAGCAGCTTGGGGACAGCTGGGAGGGACGAGCAGTACTTC,CASSLGTAGRDEQYF,TRBV5-4,NA,NA,15,TRBJ2-7